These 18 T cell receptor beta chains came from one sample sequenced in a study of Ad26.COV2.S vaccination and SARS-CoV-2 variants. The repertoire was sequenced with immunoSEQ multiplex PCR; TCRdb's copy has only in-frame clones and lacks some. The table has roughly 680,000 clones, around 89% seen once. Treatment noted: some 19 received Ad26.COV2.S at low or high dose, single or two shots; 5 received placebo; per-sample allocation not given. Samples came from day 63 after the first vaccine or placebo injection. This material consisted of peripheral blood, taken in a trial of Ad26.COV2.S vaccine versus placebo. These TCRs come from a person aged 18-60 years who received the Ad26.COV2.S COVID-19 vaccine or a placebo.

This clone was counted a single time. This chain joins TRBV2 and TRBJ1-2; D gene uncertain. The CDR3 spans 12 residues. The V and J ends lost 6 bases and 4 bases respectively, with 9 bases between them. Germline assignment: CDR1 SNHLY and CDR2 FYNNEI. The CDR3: CASSDIFYGYTF. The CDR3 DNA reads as TGTGCCAGCAGCGACATCTTCTATGGCTACACCTTC.

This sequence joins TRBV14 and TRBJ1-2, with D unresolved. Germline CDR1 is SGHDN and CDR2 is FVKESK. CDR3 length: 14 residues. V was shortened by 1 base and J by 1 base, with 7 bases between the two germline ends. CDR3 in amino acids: CASSQGTDNYGYTF. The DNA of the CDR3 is TGTGCCAGCAGCCAAGGGACCGATAACTATGGCTACACCTTC.

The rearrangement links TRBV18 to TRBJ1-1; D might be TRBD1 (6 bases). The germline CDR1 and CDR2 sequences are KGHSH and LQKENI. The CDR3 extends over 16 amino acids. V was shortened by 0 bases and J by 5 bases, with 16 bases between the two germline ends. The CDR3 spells CASSPPSPGGRTEAFF. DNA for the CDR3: TGTGCCAGCTCACCACCGAGTCCTGGGGGCCGGACTGAAGCTTTCTTT.

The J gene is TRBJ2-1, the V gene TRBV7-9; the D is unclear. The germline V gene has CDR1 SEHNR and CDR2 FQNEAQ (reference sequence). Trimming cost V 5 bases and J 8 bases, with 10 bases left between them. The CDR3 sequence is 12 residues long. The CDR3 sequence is CASSPLLDEQFF. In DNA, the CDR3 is TGTGCCAGCAGCCCCCTATTGGATGAGCAGTTCTTC.

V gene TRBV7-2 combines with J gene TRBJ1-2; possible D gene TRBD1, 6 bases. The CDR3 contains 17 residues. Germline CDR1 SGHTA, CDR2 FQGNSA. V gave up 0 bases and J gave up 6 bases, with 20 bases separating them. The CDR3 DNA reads TGTGCCAGCAGCTTAGCGCACGGGTCCAACAGGGATGATGGCTACACCTTC. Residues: CASSLAHGSNRDDGYTF.

In DNA, the CDR3 is TGTGCCAGCAGCTCCAGGGGGCAGGCTAACTATGGCTACACCTTC. It codes for CASSSRGQANYGYTF. This sequence joins TRBV7-2 and TRBJ1-2; 8 bases agree with TRBD1. This CDR3 has 15 residues. Losses at the gene ends were 4 bases for V and 0 bases for J; bases not matched to a gene: 4. Germline assignment: CDR1 SGHTA and CDR2 FQGNSA.

The DNA of the CDR3 is TGCGCCAGCAGCTGGACCAGGACCGAAGAGCAGTACTTC. Translation: CASSWTRTEEQYF. This sequence joins TRBV5-1 and TRBJ2-7, with D unresolved. The CDR3 runs to 13 residues. The germline V and J ends were trimmed by 3 bases and 7 bases, with 14 bases remaining between them. The germline V gene encodes CDR1 SGHRS and CDR2 YFSETQ.

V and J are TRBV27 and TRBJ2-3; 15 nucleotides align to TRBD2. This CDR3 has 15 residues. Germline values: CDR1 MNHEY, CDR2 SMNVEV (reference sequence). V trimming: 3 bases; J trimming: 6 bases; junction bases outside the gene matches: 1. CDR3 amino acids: CASSFGTSGRDTQYF. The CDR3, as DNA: TGTGCCAGCAGTTTTGGGACTAGCGGGAGGGATACGCAGTATTTT.

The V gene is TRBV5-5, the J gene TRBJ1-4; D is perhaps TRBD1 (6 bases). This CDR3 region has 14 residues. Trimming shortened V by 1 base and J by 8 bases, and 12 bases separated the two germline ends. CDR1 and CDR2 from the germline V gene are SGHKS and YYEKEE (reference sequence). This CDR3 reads CASSLTGSAEKLFF. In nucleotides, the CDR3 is TGTGCCAGCAGCTTGACAGGGTCAGCCGAAAAACTGTTTTTT.

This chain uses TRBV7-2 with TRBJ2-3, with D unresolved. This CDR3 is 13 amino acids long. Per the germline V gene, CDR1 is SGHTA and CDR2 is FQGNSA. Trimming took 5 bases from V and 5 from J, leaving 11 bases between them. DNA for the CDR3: TGTGCCAGCAGCGAATCTAGGATAGATACGCAGTATTTT. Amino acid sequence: CASSESRIDTQYF.

The chain's CDR3 is CASSLSGPESNQPQHF. As DNA, the CDR3 is TGTGCCAGCAGTTTGTCGGGCCCGGAGAGCAATCAGCCCCAGCATTTT. The chain joins TRBV27 to TRBJ1-5; D gene ambiguous. The V gene lost 3 bases and the J gene lost 1 base, with 13 bases spanning the gap. The germline V gene encodes CDR1 MNHEY and CDR2 SMNVEV (reference sequence). The CDR3 consists of 16 residues.

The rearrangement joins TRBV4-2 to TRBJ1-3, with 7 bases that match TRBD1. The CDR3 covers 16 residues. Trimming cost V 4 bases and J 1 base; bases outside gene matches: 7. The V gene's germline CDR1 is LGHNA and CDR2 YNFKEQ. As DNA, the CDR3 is TGTGCCAGCAGCCGGACGACAGGGTTATCTGGAAACACCATATATTTT. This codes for CASSRTTGLSGNTIYF.

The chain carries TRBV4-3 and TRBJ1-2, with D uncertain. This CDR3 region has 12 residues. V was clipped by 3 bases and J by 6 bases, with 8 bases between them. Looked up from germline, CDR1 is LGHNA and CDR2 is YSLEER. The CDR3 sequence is CASSHPLHGYTF. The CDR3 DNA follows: TGCGCCAGCAGCCACCCCCTACATGGCTACACCTTC.

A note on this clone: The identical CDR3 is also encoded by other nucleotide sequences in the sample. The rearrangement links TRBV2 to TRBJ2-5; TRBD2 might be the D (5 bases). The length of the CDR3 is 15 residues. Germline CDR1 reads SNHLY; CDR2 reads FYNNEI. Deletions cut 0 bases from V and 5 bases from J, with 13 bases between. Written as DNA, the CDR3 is TGTGCCAGCAGTGAAGCGCGTGGAGGATTGGAGACCCAGTACTTC. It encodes CASSEARGGLETQYF. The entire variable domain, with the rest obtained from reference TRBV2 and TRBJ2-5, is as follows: EPEVTQTPSHQVTQMGQEVILRCVPISNHLYFYWYRQILGQKVEFLVSFYNNEISEKSEIFDDQFSVERPDGSNFTLKIRSTKLEDSAMYFCASSEARGGLETQYFGPGTRLLVL.

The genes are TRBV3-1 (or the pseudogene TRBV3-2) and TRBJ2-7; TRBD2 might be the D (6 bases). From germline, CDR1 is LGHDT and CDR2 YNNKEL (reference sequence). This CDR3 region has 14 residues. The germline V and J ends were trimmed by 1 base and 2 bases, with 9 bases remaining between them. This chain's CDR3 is CASSQGGLPYEQYF. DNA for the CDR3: TGTGCCAGCAGCCAAGGGGGACTGCCCTACGAGCAGTACTTC.

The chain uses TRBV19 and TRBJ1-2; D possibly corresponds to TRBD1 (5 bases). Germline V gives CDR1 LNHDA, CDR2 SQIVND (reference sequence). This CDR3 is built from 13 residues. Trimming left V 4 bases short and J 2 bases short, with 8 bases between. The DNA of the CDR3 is TGTGCCAGTAGTACAGGGCCCAACTATGGCTACACCTTC. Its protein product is CASSTGPNYGYTF.

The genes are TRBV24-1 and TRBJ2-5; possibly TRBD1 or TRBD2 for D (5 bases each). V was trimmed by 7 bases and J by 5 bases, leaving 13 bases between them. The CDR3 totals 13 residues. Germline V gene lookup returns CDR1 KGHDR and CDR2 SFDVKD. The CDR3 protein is CATRLGVGETQYF. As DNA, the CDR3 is TGTGCCACCAGACTAGGGGTGGGGGAGACCCAGTACTTC.

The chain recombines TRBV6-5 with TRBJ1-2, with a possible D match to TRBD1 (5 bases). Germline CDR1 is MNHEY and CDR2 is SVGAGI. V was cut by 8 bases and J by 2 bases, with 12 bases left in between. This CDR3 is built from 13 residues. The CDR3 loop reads CASGRVRNYGYTF. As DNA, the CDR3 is TGTGCCAGCGGCAGGGTTAGGAACTATGGCTACACCTTC.